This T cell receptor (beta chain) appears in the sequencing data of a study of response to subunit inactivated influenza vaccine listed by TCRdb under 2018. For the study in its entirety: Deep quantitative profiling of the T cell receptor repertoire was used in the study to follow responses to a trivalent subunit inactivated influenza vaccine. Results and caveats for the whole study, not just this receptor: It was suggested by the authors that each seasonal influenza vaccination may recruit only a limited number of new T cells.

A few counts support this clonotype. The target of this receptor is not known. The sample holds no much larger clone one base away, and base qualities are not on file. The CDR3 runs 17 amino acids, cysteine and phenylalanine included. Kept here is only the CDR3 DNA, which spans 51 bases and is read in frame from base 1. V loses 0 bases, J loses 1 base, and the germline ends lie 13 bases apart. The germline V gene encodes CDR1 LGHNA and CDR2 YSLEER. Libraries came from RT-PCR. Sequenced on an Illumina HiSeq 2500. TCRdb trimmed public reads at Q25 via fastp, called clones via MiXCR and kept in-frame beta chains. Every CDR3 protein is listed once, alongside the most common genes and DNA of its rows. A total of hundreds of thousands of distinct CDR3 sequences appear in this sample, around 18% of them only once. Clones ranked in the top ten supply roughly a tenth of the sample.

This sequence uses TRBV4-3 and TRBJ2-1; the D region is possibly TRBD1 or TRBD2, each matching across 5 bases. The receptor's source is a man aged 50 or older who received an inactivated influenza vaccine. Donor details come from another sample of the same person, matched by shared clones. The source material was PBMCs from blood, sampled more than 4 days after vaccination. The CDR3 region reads CASSQDLWDRSYNEQFF. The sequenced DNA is TGCGCCAGCAGCCAAGATCTTTGGGACCGGTCCTACAATGAGCAGTTCTTC.